The present T cell receptor (beta chain) was sequenced within a study of T cell responses to AZD1222 COVID-19 vaccine. Only in-frame clones appear in the TCRdb table, and some are missing; sequencing was by immunoSEQ multiplex PCR. The data contain 120,000 to 150,000 clones, roughly 89% of them singletons. The V and J ends lost 3 bases and 4 bases respectively, with 10 bases between them. The CDR3 totals 14 residues. Looked up from germline, CDR1 is WNHNN and CDR2 is SYGVQD (reference sequence). Study-level results: Sampling that yielded the repertoires occurred only after the peak T cell response. The donor group comprised mostly white British people and more females; the analysis possibly underestimated clonal diversity. The study identified only a handful of AZD1222 recipients as seropositive at baseline. Recipients of two AZD1222 doses showed rising Spike-specific TCR breadth and depth.

Points on this clone: The antigen is unknown.

The V and J genes are TRBV10-1 and TRBJ1-3; possible D gene TRBD1, 6 bases. This sequence originates from an adult in good health. The source material was peripheral blood, sampled on day 0 of AZD1222 vaccination. The DNA of the CDR3 is TGCGCCAGCAGTGAAGACAGGCTGGGAAACACCATATATTTT. Translating it yields CASSEDRLGNTIYF.